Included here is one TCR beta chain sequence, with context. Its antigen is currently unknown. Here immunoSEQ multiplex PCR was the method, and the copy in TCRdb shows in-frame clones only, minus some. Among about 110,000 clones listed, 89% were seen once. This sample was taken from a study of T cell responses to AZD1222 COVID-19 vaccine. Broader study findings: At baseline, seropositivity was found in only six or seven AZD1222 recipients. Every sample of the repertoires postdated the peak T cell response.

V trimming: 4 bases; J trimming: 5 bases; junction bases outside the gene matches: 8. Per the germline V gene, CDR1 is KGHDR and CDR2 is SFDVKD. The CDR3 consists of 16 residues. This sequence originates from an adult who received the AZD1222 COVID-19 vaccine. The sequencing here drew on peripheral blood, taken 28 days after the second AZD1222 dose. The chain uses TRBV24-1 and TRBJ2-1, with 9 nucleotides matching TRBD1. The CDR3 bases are TGTGCCACCAGTGACCCGGGACAGGGTAAGAACAATGAGCAGTTCTTC. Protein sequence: CATSDPGQGKNNEQFF.